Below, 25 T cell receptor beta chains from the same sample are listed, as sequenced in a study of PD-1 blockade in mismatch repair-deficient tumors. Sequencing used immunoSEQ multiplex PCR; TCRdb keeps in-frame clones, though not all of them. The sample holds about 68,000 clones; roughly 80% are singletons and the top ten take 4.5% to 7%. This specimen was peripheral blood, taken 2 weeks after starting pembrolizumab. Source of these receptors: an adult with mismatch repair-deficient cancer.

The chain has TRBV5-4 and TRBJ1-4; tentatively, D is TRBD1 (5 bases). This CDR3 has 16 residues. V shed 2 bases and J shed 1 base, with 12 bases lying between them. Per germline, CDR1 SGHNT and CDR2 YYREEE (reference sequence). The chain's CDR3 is CASSFGNGGTNEKLFF. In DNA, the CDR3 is TGTGCCAGCAGCTTTGGAAATGGGGGAACTAATGAAAAACTGTTTTTT.

CDR3 region: CASSAGTTNYGYTF. Here the CDR3 DNA reads TGTGCCAGTAGTGCAGGGACGACTAACTATGGCTACACCTTC. The chain is built from TRBV19 and TRBJ1-2, with D perhaps matching TRBD1 (5 bases). Deletions cut 5 bases from V and 0 bases from J, with 10 bases between. This CDR3 has 14 residues. Germline CDR1 reads LNHDA; CDR2 reads SQIVND (reference sequence).

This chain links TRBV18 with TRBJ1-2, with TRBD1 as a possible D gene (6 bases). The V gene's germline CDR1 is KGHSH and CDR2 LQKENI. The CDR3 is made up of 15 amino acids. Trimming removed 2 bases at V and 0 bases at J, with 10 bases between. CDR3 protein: CASSPSRGTNYGYTF. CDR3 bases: TGTGCCAGCTCACCAAGCAGGGGTACTAACTATGGCTACACCTTC. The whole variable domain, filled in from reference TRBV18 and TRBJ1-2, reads NAGVMQNPRHLVRRRGQEARLRCSPMKGHSHVYWYRQLPEEGLKFMVYLQKENIIDESGMPKERFSAEFPKEGPSILRIQQVVRGDSAAYFCASSPSRGTNYGYTFGSGTRLTVV.

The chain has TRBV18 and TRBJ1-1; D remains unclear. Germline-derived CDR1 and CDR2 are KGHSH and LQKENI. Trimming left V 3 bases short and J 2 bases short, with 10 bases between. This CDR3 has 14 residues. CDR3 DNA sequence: TGTGCCAGCTCACCGAAGGCAGACAACACTGAAGCTTTCTTT. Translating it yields CASSPKADNTEAFF.

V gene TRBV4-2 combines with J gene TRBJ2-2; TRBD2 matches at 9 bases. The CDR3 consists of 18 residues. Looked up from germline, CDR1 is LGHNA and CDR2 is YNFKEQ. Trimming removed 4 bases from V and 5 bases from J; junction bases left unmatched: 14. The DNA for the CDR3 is TGTGCCAGCAGCCGAGATTTTGCGGGAGGGCCTGGGACCGGGGAGCTGTTTTTT. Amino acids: CASSRDFAGGPGTGELFF.

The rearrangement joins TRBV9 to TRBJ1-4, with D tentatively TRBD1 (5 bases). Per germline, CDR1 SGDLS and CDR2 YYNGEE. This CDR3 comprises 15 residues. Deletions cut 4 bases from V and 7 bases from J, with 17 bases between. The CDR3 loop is CASSPRGYSGEKLFF. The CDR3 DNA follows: TGTGCCAGCAGCCCCCGGGGGTACAGTGGTGAAAAACTGTTTTTT.

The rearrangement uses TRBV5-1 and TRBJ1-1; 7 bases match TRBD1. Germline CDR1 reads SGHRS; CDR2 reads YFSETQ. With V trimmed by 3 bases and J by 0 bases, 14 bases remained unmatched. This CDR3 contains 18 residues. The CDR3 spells CASSSGQARRLMNTEAFF. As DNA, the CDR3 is TGCGCCAGCAGCTCAGGACAGGCCAGGCGCCTCATGAACACTGAAGCTTTCTTT.

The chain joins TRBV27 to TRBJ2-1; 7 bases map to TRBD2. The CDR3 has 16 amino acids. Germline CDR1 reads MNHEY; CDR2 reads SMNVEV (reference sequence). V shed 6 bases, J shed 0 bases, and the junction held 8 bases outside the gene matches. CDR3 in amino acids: CASSRSGRSSYNEQFF. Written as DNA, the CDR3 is TGTGCCAGCAGCCGTAGCGGGCGAAGCTCCTACAATGAGCAGTTCTTC.

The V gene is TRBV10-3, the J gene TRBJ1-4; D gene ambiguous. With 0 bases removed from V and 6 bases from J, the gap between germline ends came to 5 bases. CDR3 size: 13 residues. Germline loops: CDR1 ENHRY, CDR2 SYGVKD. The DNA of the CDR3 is TGTGCCATCAGTGAGTCCGGGGATGAAAAACTGTTTTTT. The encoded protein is CAISESGDEKLFF.

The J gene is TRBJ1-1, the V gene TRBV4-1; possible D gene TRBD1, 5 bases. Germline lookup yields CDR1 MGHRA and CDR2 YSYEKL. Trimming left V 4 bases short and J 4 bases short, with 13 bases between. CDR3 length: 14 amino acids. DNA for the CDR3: TGCGCCAGCAGCCCCCGGGGGGGTGTCACTGAAGCTTTCTTT. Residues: CASSPRGGVTEAFF.

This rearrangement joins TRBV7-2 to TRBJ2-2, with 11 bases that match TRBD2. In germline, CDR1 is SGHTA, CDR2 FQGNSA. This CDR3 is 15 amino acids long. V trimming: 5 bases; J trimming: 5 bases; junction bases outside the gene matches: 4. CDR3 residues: CASSQGLAVTGELFF. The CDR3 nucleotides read TGTGCCAGCAGCCAGGGACTAGCGGTTACCGGGGAGCTGTTTTTT.

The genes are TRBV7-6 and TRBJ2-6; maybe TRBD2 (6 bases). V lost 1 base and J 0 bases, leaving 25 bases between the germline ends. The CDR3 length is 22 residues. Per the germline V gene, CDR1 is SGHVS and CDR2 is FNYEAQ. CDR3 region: CASSLEWSRGLYPNSGANVLTF. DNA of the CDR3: TGTGCCAGCAGCTTAGAATGGAGCCGGGGACTTTACCCAAACTCTGGGGCCAACGTCCTGACTTTC. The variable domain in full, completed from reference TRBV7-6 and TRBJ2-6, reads GAGVSQSPRYKVTKRGQDVALRCDPISGHVSLYWYRQALGQGPEFLTYFNYEAQQDKSGLPNDRFSAERPEGSISTLTIQRTEQRDSAMYRCASSLEWSRGLYPNSGANVLTFGAGSRLTVL.

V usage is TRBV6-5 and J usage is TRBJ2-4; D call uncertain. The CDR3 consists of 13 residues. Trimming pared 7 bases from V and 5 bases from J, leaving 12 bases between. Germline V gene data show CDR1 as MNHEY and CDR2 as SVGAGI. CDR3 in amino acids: CASTPSPQNIQYF. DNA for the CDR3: TGTGCCAGCACTCCCTCTCCCCAAAACATTCAGTACTTC.

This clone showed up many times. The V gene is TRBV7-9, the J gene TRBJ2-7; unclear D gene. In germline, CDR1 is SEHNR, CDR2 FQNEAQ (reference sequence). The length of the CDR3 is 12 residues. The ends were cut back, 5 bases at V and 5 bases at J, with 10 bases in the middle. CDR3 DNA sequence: TGTGCCAGCAGCCCAAGAGAGCACGAGCAGTACTTC. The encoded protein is CASSPREHEQYF.

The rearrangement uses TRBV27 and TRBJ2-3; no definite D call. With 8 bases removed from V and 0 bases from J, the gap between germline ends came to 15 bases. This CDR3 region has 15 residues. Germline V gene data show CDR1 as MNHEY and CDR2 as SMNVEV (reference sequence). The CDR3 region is CASRQLKTSTDTQYF. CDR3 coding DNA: TGTGCCAGCCGCCAACTAAAGACTAGCACAGATACGCAGTATTTT.

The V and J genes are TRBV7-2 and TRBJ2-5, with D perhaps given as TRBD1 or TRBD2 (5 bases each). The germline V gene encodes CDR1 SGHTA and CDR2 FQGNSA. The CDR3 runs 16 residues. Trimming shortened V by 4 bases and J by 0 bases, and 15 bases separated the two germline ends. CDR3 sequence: CASSWVRDGHQETQYF. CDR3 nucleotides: TGTGCCAGCAGCTGGGTCCGGGACGGCCACCAAGAGACCCAGTACTTC.

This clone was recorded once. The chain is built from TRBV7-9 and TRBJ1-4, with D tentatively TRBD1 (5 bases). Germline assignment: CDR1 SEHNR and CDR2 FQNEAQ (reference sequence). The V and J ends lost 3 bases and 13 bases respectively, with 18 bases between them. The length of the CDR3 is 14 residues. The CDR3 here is CASSFGGDPWRLFF. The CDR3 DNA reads TGTGCCAGCAGCTTTGGGGGGGATCCTTGGAGACTGTTTTTT.

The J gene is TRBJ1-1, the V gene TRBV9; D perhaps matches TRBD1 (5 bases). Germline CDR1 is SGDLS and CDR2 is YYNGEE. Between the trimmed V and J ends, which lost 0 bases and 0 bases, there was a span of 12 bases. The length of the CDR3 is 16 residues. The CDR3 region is CASSVDLGGMNTEAFF. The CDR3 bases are TGTGCCAGCAGCGTAGATCTTGGGGGAATGAACACTGAAGCTTTCTTT.

The CDR3 here is CAWRKPGQGFYGYTF. In DNA form, the CDR3 reads TGTGCCTGGAGGAAACCGGGACAGGGGTTTTATGGCTACACCTTC. The chain carries TRBV30 and TRBJ1-2, with TRBD1 matching over 10 bases. Looked up from germline, CDR1 is GTSNPN and CDR2 is SVGIG (reference sequence). V lost 3 bases and J lost 5; bases outside the gene matches: 9. CDR3 length: 15 amino acids.

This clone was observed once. The CDR3 sequence is CASSLFGTVDEKLFF. The DNA for the CDR3 is TGTGCCAGCAGCTTGTTTGGGACGGTAGATGAAAAACTGTTTTTT. This sequence joins TRBV5-7 and TRBJ1-4; the D gene is possibly TRBD1 (5 bases). TRBV5-7 belongs to the ORF category, with a function that is uncertain. V was shortened by 1 base and J by 6 bases, with 13 bases between the two germline ends. The CDR3 is 15 amino acids.

The CDR3 DNA sequence: TGCGCCAGCAGCCCCCAGGGCCAGCGGGGACCGAGCGAGCAGTACTTC. Translating gives CASSPQGQRGPSEQYF. The V gene is TRBV4-1, the J gene TRBJ2-7; 7 bases line up with TRBD2. This CDR3 has 16 amino acids. V lost 4 bases, J lost 6 bases, and 15 bases stayed unmatched. Germline lookup yields CDR1 MGHRA and CDR2 YSYEKL.

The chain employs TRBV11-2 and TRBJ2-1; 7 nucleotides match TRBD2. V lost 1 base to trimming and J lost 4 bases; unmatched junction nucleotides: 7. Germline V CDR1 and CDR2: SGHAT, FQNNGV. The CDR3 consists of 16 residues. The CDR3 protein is CASSLVPSSGYNEQFF. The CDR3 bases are TGTGCCAGCAGCTTAGTTCCGTCTAGCGGTTACAATGAGCAGTTCTTC.

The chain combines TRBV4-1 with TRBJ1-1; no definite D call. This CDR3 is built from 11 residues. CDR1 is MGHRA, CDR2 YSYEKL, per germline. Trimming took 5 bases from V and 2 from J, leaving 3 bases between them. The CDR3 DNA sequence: TGCGCCAGCAGCACAAACACTGAAGCTTTCTTT. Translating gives CASSTNTEAFF.

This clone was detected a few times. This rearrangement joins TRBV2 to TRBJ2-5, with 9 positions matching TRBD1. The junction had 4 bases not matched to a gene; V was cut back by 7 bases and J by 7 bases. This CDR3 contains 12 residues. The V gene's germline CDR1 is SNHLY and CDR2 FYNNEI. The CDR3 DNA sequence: TGTGCCAGCACGGGGACAGGGAGGACCCAGTACTTC. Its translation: CASTGTGRTQYF.

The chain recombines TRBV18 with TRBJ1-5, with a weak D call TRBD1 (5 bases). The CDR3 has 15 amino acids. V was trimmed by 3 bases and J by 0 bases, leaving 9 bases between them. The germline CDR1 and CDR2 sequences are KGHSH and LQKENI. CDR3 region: CASSPGADSNQPQHF. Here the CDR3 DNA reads TGTGCCAGCTCACCCGGGGCAGATAGCAATCAGCCCCAGCATTTT.